This is a list of T cell receptor beta chains from one sample in a study of blood T cell repertoires in COVID-19. Libraries were prepared by immunoSEQ multiplex PCR; TCRdb keeps only in-frame clonotypes and omits some of them. The sample contains around 100,000 clones, around 85% of which appear only once. Sequenced material: PBMCs or T cells enriched from blood (not recorded which). The receptor source for this set is a woman aged 45-65 years who had recovered from COVID-19. Each CDR3 is given with its conserved first and last residue. The order of the fields is J gene, clone size, V gene, D gene, CDR3 protein, CDR3 DNA. D genes are given only for firm matches. Rows give clone size only sometimes, using once, few, many, or a class for an expanded clone.

TRBJ1-3	NA	TRBV6-5	NA	CASRGGGLGNTIYF	TGTGCCAGCAGGGGAGGGGGGCTTGGAAACACCATATATTTT
TRBJ2-1	NA	TRBV11-2	TRBD1	CASSPRDSYNEQFF	TGTGCCAGCAGCCCCCGGGACAGCTACAATGAGCAGTTCTTC
TRBJ2-1	many	TRBV27	NA	CASSQRFYNNEQFF	TGTGCCAGCAGTCAACGCTTCTATAACAATGAGCAGTTCTTC
TRBJ1-1	NA	TRBV2	TRBD1	CASSKTGGTEAFF	TGTGCCAGCAGTAAGACAGGGGGCACTGAAGCTTTCTTT
TRBJ1-2	NA	TRBV9	NA	CASSPSTNYGYTF	TGTGCCAGCAGCCCCTCGACAAACTATGGCTACACCTTC
TRBJ2-5	NA	TRBV30	TRBD2	CAWTGTSGGAWGTQYF	TGTGCCTGGACGGGGACTAGCGGGGGGGCCTGGGGGACCCAGTACTTC
TRBJ2-5	NA	TRBV5-1	NA	CASSEGGLQETQYF	TGCGCCAGCAGCGAAGGCGGGTTACAAGAGACCCAGTACTTC
TRBJ2-1	few	TRBV5-4	NA	CASSLGTFRSSYNEQFF	TGTGCCAGCAGCTTAGGGACTTTCCGCAGCTCCTACAATGAGCAGTTCTTC
TRBJ1-4	NA	TRBV27	NA	CASSNQGLSEKLFF	TGTGCCAGCAGTAACCAGGGCCTGAGTGAAAAACTGTTTTTT
TRBJ1-4	NA	TRBV30	NA	CAWSPAWSRLREKLFF	TGTGCCTGGAGCCCGGCCTGGAGTCGGCTAAGGGAAAAACTGTTTTTT
TRBJ2-3	once	TRBV5-1	NA	CASSPRDTGLPGSSTDTQYF	TGCGCCAGCAGCCCACGGGACACCGGACTGCCGGGATCTAGCACAGATACGCAGTATTTT
TRBJ2-7	NA	TRBV7-2	TRBD2	CASSLALASGGYEQYF	TGTGCCAGCAGCTTAGCGTTGGCTAGCGGGGGCTACGAGCAGTACTTC
TRBJ2-1	NA	TRBV2	NA	CASIKIQDEQFF	TGTGCCAGCATTAAAATACAGGATGAGCAGTTCTTC
TRBJ2-2	few	TRBV2	TRBD2	CASRPTSGGSTGELFF	TGTGCCAGCAGGCCGACTAGCGGGGGAAGCACCGGGGAGCTGTTTTTT
TRBJ2-5	NA	TRBV9	NA	CASSDRQQETQYF	TGTGCCAGCAGCGACCGACAGCAAGAGACCCAGTACTTC
TRBJ2-1	NA	TRBV18	TRBD2	CASSYSSGGYNEQFF	TGTGCCAGCTCATACTCTAGCGGGGGATACAATGAGCAGTTCTTC
TRBJ1-1	NA	TRBV9	NA	CASSVDPGSMDTEAFF	TGTGCCAGCAGCGTAGATCCGGGTTCTATGGACACTGAAGCTTTCTTT
TRBJ1-4	few	TRBV4-1	TRBD1	CASSQTGMIGEKLFF	TGCGCCAGCAGCCAGACAGGGATGATAGGTGAAAAACTGTTTTTT